The next 24 T cell receptor beta chains were all read from a single sample in a study of vaccination and CD4 T cells after COVID-19. Stated treatment: roughly 10-day PBMC culture with coronavirus spike peptide pools or control peptides (ViraFEST assay). Sequencing of cultured CD4+ T cell DNA used the Oncomine TCR Beta short-read assay. MiXCR was run by TCRdb on the PCR reads, yielding one entry per CDR3 protein. The data show about 5,100 distinct CDR3 sequences, about 71% seen once. No antigen has been identified for these receptors. Sequenced sample: CD4+ T cells from blood, cultured in vitro. Receptor source: a human donor who had recovered from COVID-19.

The chain recombines TRBV24-1 with TRBJ1-5; 9 bases are shared with TRBD1. This CDR3 contains 16 residues. With V trimmed by 3 bases and J by 6 bases, 8 bases remained unmatched. Germline CDR1 KGHDR, CDR2 SFDVKD. CDR3 sequence reads: CATSDAGTGQGQPQHF. The CDR3 DNA sequence: TGTGCCACCAGTGATGCTGGGACAGGGCAAGGTCAGCCCCAGCATTTT.

The rearrangement links TRBV7-3 to TRBJ2-2; D call uncertain. In germline, CDR1 is SGHTA, CDR2 FQGTGA. V was clipped by 5 bases and J by 2 bases, with 9 bases between them. This CDR3 contains 14 residues. CDR3: CASSIRLNTGELFF. CDR3 in DNA: TGTGCCAGCAGCATCCGACTCAACACCGGGGAGCTGTTTTTT.

This clonotype was recorded a few times. The chain is built from TRBV6-2 or TRBV6-3 and TRBJ2-5, with 8 bases identical to TRBD1. This CDR3 region has 17 residues. Germline CDR1 and CDR2: MNHEY and SVGEGT. The V and J ends lost 6 bases and 4 bases, in that order; junction bases with no gene match: 16. The CDR3 reads CASRPRQGQVPPETQYF. The CDR3 DNA reads TGTGCCAGCAGGCCCCGGCAGGGACAGGTTCCCCCAGAGACCCAGTACTTC.

The rearrangement joins TRBV9 to TRBJ1-1; D is perhaps TRBD1 (5 bases). The V gene lost 4 bases and the J gene lost 4 bases, with 14 bases spanning the gap. CDR1 and CDR2 from the germline V gene are SGDLS and YYNGEE. This CDR3 is built from 14 residues. The CDR3 sequence is CASSLHVGVTEAFF. The CDR3 region has the DNA TGTGCCAGCAGCCTCCACGTAGGGGTCACTGAAGCTTTCTTT. The full variable domain, rest sourced from reference TRBV9 and TRBJ1-1, is DSGVTQTPKHLITATGQRVTLRCSPRSGDLSVYWYQQSLDQGLQFLIQYYNGEERAKGNILERFSAQQFPDLHSELNLSSLELGDSALYFCASSLHVGVTEAFFGQGTRLTVV.

CDR3 coding DNA: TGTGCCAGCAGTGAATCCGCGGAACAGCCCCAGCATTTT. Translating gives CASSESAEQPQHF. V gene TRBV25-1 combines with J gene TRBJ1-5; D gene uncertain. The CDR3 sequence is 13 residues long. The V gene's germline CDR1 is MGHDK and CDR2 SYGVNS. The V gene lost 1 base and the J gene lost 7 bases, with 8 bases spanning the gap.

The chain links TRBV2 to TRBJ1-5; D ambiguous. Per germline, CDR1 SNHLY and CDR2 FYNNEI. The CDR3 has 16 residues. V was trimmed by 1 base and J by 0 bases, leaving 10 bases between them. This CDR3 reads CASSEGQYYSNQPQHF. As DNA, the CDR3 is TGTGCCAGCAGTGAAGGGCAGTATTATAGCAATCAGCCCCAGCATTTT.

As regards this clonotype: A much larger clone is a single base away; this may be a read error. The gene calls are TRBV29-1 and TRBJ1-2, with TRBD1 identical over 7 bases. Germline V gene data show CDR1 as SQVTM and CDR2 as ANQGSEA. This CDR3 is 12 amino acids long. J gave up 2 bases and V 3 bases, and 0 bases lay outside the gene matches. CDR3 DNA sequence: TGCAGCGTTGAGGACAGGAACTATGGCTACACCTTC. Translating it yields CSVEDRNYGYTF.

This chain uses TRBV3-1 with TRBJ2-6; D unclear. Trimming removed 1 base at V and 0 bases at J, with 13 bases between. The germline V gene encodes CDR1 LGHDT and CDR2 YNNKEL (reference sequence). The CDR3 is 18 residues long. CDR3 amino acids: CASSQGPRQGSGANVLTF. In nucleotides, the CDR3 is TGTGCCAGCAGCCAAGGGCCCCGACAAGGCTCTGGGGCCAACGTCCTGACTTTC.

This clonotype appeared a single time. The J gene is TRBJ2-2, the V gene TRBV7-6; 7 nucleotides align to TRBD1. V shed 0 bases and J 0 bases; nucleotides not matched to a gene: 1. The V gene's germline CDR1 is SGHVS and CDR2 FNYEAQ. This CDR3 is 16 amino acids long. The CDR3, as DNA: TGTGCCAGCAGCTTAGCGCAGGGGGCGAACACCGGGGAGCTGTTTTTT. As protein: CASSLAQGANTGELFF.

The CDR3 loop is CASNQGGYGYTF. In DNA form, the CDR3 reads TGTGCCAGCAACCAGGGAGGCTATGGCTACACCTTC. This rearrangement joins TRBV7-2 to TRBJ1-2; D possibly corresponds to TRBD1 (5 bases). The CDR3 sequence is 12 residues long. V was clipped by 7 bases and J by 4 bases, with 10 bases between them. Germline CDR1 and CDR2: SGHTA and FQGNSA.

The chain links TRBV2 to TRBJ2-2; 10 positions agree with TRBD2. V dropped 6 bases and J dropped 1; count of bases not matched to a gene: 5. This CDR3 has 16 amino acids. Germline CDR1 is SNHLY and CDR2 is FYNNEI. The CDR3 sequence is CASRRSGGENTGELFF. In nucleotides, the CDR3 is TGTGCCAGCAGGAGGAGCGGGGGGGAGAACACCGGGGAGCTGTTTTTT.

This chain uses TRBV19 with TRBJ2-6; the D gene is possibly TRBD2 (5 bases). The V gene's germline CDR1 is LNHDA and CDR2 SQIVND (reference sequence). With 3 bases removed from V and 0 bases from J, the gap between germline ends came to 9 bases. The CDR3 sequence is 16 residues long. The CDR3 nucleotides read TGTGCCAGTAGTATGAGTGGGAGCTCTGGGGCCAACGTCCTGACTTTC. Protein sequence: CASSMSGSSGANVLTF.

This chain uses TRBV7-2 with TRBJ2-7; no reliable D call. Germline CDR1 reads SGHTA; CDR2 reads FQGNSA. The length of the CDR3 is 13 residues. V was clipped by 5 bases and J by 2 bases, with 10 bases between them. The CDR3 sequence: CASSEYRAYEQYF. CDR3 nucleotide sequence: TGTGCCAGCAGCGAATACAGAGCCTACGAGCAGTACTTC.

The chain links TRBV19 to TRBJ1-1; 7 nucleotides match TRBD1. V shed 4 bases and J 3 bases; nucleotides not matched to a gene: 2. Germline CDR1 reads LNHDA; CDR2 reads SQIVND (reference sequence). CDR3 length equals 13 residues. The CDR3 region is CASSKDRDTEAFF. The CDR3 DNA reads TGTGCCAGTAGTAAAGACAGGGACACTGAAGCTTTCTTT.

The genes are TRBV20-1 and TRBJ2-3; D might be TRBD2 (5 bases). Trimming removed 5 bases from V and 3 bases from J, with 15 bases in between. The CDR3 is 14 residues long. The germline CDR1 and CDR2 sequences are DFQATT and SNEGSKA (reference sequence). As DNA, the CDR3 is TGCAGTGCTGGAGGACTCCCTGGTACAGATACGCAGTATTTT. It codes for CSAGGLPGTDTQYF.

The chain links TRBV15 to TRBJ1-3; 7 bases are a match to TRBD1. J was trimmed by 0 bases and V by 0 bases; bases with no gene match: 5. The CDR3 covers 17 residues. The germline gives CDR1 LNHNV, CDR2 YYDKDF (reference sequence). Here the CDR3 DNA reads TGTGCCACCAGCAGAGACCTGGGACAGTTCTCTGGAAACACCATATATTTT. This translates into CATSRDLGQFSGNTIYF.

The chain uses TRBV24-1 and TRBJ1-5, with D tentatively TRBD1 (6 bases). Trimming left V 6 bases short and J 4 bases short, with 15 bases between. The CDR3 totals 15 residues. Germline values: CDR1 KGHDR, CDR2 SFDVKD. The CDR3 is CATSSTQGFNQPQHF. CDR3 nucleotide sequence: TGTGCCACCAGTTCCACTCAGGGGTTTAATCAGCCCCAGCATTTT.

In DNA, the CDR3 is TGTGCCAGCAGTTTTGGGCAGCGACTCTCGTATGGCTACACCTTC. It is translated as CASSFGQRLSYGYTF. The chain links TRBV12-3 or TRBV12-4 to TRBJ1-2; D is ambiguous. The CDR3 is 15 amino acids. Trimming took 3 bases from V and 5 from J, leaving 16 bases between them.

A single count supports this clonotype. V usage is TRBV20-1 and J usage is TRBJ1-2, with D possibly being TRBD1 (5 bases). Deletions cut 6 bases from V and 2 bases from J, with 16 bases between. Per the germline V gene, CDR1 is DFQATT and CDR2 is SNEGSKA (reference sequence). The CDR3 consists of 14 residues. CDR3 protein: CSAARSGGNYGYTF. The CDR3, as DNA: TGCAGTGCCGCGAGGTCGGGGGGGAACTATGGCTACACCTTC.

The chain uses TRBV9 and TRBJ2-2, with 9 bases matching TRBD2. Germline V CDR1 and CDR2: SGDLS, YYNGEE. This CDR3 contains 16 residues. The V segment lost 0 bases and the J segment 4 bases; nucleotides outside the gene matches: 4. CDR3 bases: TGTGCCAGCAGCGTAGCTGGAGCGGGGGGCACCGGGGAGCTGTTTTTT. It is translated as CASSVAGAGGTGELFF.

This clonotype has more than one count but fewer than ten. The chain links TRBV5-1 to TRBJ1-6; TRBD1 matches at 9 bases. V trimming: 6 bases; J trimming: 1 base; junction bases outside the gene matches: 11. Germline lookup yields CDR1 SGHRS and CDR2 YFSETQ. This CDR3 is 18 amino acids long. The CDR3 coding sequence is TGCGCCAGCATGGAAGGGACAGGGTTGCGGTCCTATAATTCACCCCTCCACTTT. Protein sequence: CASMEGTGLRSYNSPLHF.

This chain connects TRBV14 to TRBJ1-3; no reliable D call. This CDR3 contains 14 residues. Germline CDR1 and CDR2: SGHDN and FVKESK. Trimming pared 4 bases from V and 0 bases from J, leaving 7 bases between. The CDR3 sequence: CASSRGSSGNTIYF. The DNA for the CDR3 is TGTGCCAGCAGCCGCGGTTCCTCTGGAAACACCATATATTTT.

V gene TRBV20-1 combines with J gene TRBJ1-6; no clear D. The germline V gene encodes CDR1 DFQATT and CDR2 SNEGSKA (reference sequence). V lost 3 bases, J lost 6 bases, and 9 bases lay in between. The CDR3 has 13 amino acids. The CDR3 DNA follows: TGCAGTGCTAGGGTTCCGAGTAATTCACCCCTCCACTTT. Translating gives CSARVPSNSPLHF.

J is TRBJ1-1 and V is TRBV27; D remains unclear. The germline CDR1 and CDR2 sequences are MNHEY and SMNVEV (reference sequence). Deletions cut 4 bases from V and 13 bases from J, with 16 bases between. The length of the CDR3 is 12 residues. The CDR3 protein is CASSSLNGRDFF. The DNA of the CDR3 is TGTGCCAGCAGTTCGCTCAACGGGCGGGATTTCTTT.